The 24 T cell receptor beta chains below all came from one sample that was sequenced in a study of cytomegalovirus exposure and HLA in healthy donors (dated by TCRdb to 2016 to 2017). Libraries were built with the immunoSEQ multiplex PCR assay. A mixture of 60 forward primers for TCR Vbeta segments and 13 reverse primers for TCR Jbeta segments was used in the multiplex PCR. TCRdb re-hosts the immuneACCESS table, in-frame sequences only. Its copies lack some clones; in the studies checked, an unresolved V gene accounts for under half of them, and the cause for the rest is not known. This sample comprises approximately 82,000 clones, around 79% of them detected only once. The ten biggest clones cover approximately 1.5% of the sample. The sample comprised PBMCs. These receptor sequences come from a man aged 40-50 years in good health and CMV-seronegative.

This clone was seen a few times. This sequence joins TRBV19 and TRBJ1-3; D call uncertain. CDR1 is LNHDA and CDR2 is SQIVND in the germline V gene (reference sequence). V was pared by 6 bases and J by 7 bases, with 19 bases between. This CDR3 is built from 15 residues. CDR3 DNA sequence: TGTGCCAGTAGCCCCCTGTATCCGGGATTGAACACCATATATTTT. Amino acid sequence: CASSPLYPGLNTIYF. The full variable domain, with the rest looked up from reference TRBV19 and TRBJ1-3, is DGGITQSPKYLFRKEGQNVTLSCEQNLNHDAMYWYRQDPGQGLRLIYYSQIVNDFQKGDIAEGYSVSREKKESFPLTVTSAQKNPTAFYLCASSPLYPGLNTIYFGEGSWLTVV.

This chain connects TRBV6-6 to TRBJ1-1; D not certain. The length of the CDR3 is 13 residues. The V end was cut by 7 bases, the J end by 1 base, with 10 bases between. Germline CDR1 MNHNY, CDR2 SVGAGI (reference sequence). The CDR3 region is CASTSVANTEAFF. CDR3 in DNA: TGTGCCAGCACCTCCGTGGCGAACACTGAAGCTTTCTTT.

This clone was seen more than once but under ten times. J is TRBJ1-2 and V is TRBV6-1, with D tentatively TRBD1 (6 bases). From germline, CDR1 is MNHNS and CDR2 SASEGT. The V end lost 5 bases, the J end lost 7 bases, and 17 bases lay between the germline ends. CDR3 length equals 14 residues. Here the CDR3 DNA reads TGTGCCAGCAGTTCCGGAACAGGGATGGCTGGCTACACCTTC. This encodes CASSSGTGMAGYTF.

Of note for this clone: The junction does not match germline at one end; this may be a read error. This chain connects TRBV4-1 to TRBJ2-4; weak D call: TRBD2 (6 bases). The CDR3 runs to 16 residues. Germline loops: CDR1 MGHRA, CDR2 YSYEKL. CDR3 DNA: TGCGCCAGCAGTTCTGGAGGGATGGGAGCCAAAAACAGTCAGTACTTC. Protein product: CASSSGGMGAKNSQYF.

The chain carries TRBV5-6 and TRBJ1-1; a possible D gene is TRBD1 (5 bases). Per the germline V gene, CDR1 is SGHDT and CDR2 is YYEEEE. V lost 3 bases and J lost 1, with 10 bases in between. The CDR3 sequence is 14 residues long. Written as DNA, the CDR3 is TGTGCCAGCAGCTGGAGACAGCCGAACACTGAAGCTTTCTTT. Its translation is CASSWRQPNTEAFF.

In the case of this clone: One junction end does not reproduce the germline sequence, and a read error may be involved. V and J are TRBV7-9 and TRBJ2-1; D is perhaps TRBD2 (6 bases). CDR3 length: 14 residues. Germline loops: CDR1 SEHNR, CDR2 FQNEAQ (reference sequence). CDR3 sequence: CSSSPARRVNEQFF. The CDR3 region has the DNA TGTTCCAGCAGCCCCGCCCGGAGGGTAAATGAGCAGTTCTTC.

The chain employs TRBV6-5 and TRBJ1-2; D is uncertain. The CDR3 has 11 residues. CDR1 MNHEY and CDR2 SVGAGI come from the germline V gene. Trimming stripped 7 bases from V and 5 bases from J, with 8 bases between. CDR3: CASTDRYGYTF. The DNA of the CDR3 is TGTGCCAGCACCGATCGGTATGGCTACACCTTC.

V gene TRBV5-6 combines with J gene TRBJ2-7; 7 positions match TRBD1. The junction had 3 bases not matched to a gene; V was cut back by 4 bases and J by 8 bases. Germline loops: CDR1 SGHDT, CDR2 YYEEEE. The CDR3 contains 11 residues. DNA of the CDR3: TGTGCCAGCAGCGCGGACAGGCAGCAGTACTTC. Encoded protein: CASSADRQQYF.

The CDR3 loop reads CASSPLQRLQETQYF. The CDR3 DNA reads as TGTGCCAGCTCACCATTGCAGCGGCTCCAAGAGACCCAGTACTTC. The chain joins TRBV18 to TRBJ2-5, with D tentatively TRBD2 (5 bases). This CDR3 has 15 residues. Germline CDR1 and CDR2: KGHSH and LQKENI. Trimming pared 2 bases from V and 1 base from J, leaving 11 bases between.

V usage is TRBV11-1 and J usage is TRBJ2-7; TRBD2 aligns across 11 bases. Germline CDR1 reads SGHAT; CDR2 reads FQDESV (reference sequence). This CDR3 region has 15 residues. J gave up 1 base and V 5 bases, and 4 bases lay outside the gene matches. The CDR3 here is CASSRGTSGSYEQYF. The CDR3 nucleotides are TGTGCCAGCAGCCGAGGGACTAGCGGATCCTACGAGCAGTACTTC.

J is TRBJ2-1 and V is TRBV4-2; tentative D call: TRBD2 (6 bases). Trimming stripped 0 bases from V and 3 bases from J, with 9 bases between. This CDR3 has 15 residues. The V gene's germline CDR1 is LGHNA and CDR2 YNFKEQ. The CDR3 DNA is TGTGCCAGCAGCCAAGAAGTGGGAGGCTACAATGAGCAGTTCTTC. Translated: CASSQEVGGYNEQFF.

The chain couples TRBV12-5 to TRBJ2-3, with 13 bases identical to TRBD2. J was trimmed by 5 bases and V by 4 bases; bases with no gene match: 3. From germline, CDR1 is LGHNT and CDR2 FRNRAP. This CDR3 spans 15 amino acids. DNA for the CDR3: TGTGCTAGTGGTTCGGGACTAGCGGGGAAAGATACGCAGTATTTT. As protein: CASGSGLAGKDTQYF.

This clone was recorded a few times. This chain uses TRBV19 with TRBJ2-4; TRBD1 matches at 7 bases. Germline assignment: CDR1 LNHDA and CDR2 SQIVND (reference sequence). This CDR3 comprises 12 residues. V shed 5 bases, J shed 7 bases, and the junction held 2 bases outside the gene matches. The CDR3 loop is CASSSRGNIQYF. DNA for the CDR3: TGTGCCAGTAGTTCCAGGGGGAACATTCAGTACTTC.

The chain couples TRBV15 to TRBJ2-1; D is possibly TRBD1 (6 bases). There are 13 residues in the CDR3. Germline V CDR1 and CDR2: LNHNV, YYDKDF (reference sequence). The V and J ends lost 3 bases and 4 bases respectively, with 7 bases between them. The CDR3 loop reads CATSRGQYNEQFF. CDR3 nucleotides: TGTGCCACCAGCAGGGGACAATACAATGAGCAGTTCTTC. Together with reference TRBV15 and TRBJ2-1, the CDR3 gives the full variable domain: DAMVIQNPRYQVTQFGKPVTLSCSQTLNHNVMYWYQQKSSQAPKLLFHYYDKDFNNEADTPDNFQSRRPNTSFCFLDIRSPGLGDTAMYLCATSRGQYNEQFFGPGTRLTVL.

The rearrangement joins TRBV5-1 to TRBJ2-1; 7 bases align to TRBD2. Germline V gene sequence: CDR1 SGHRS, CDR2 YFSETQ. The CDR3 is 17 amino acids. V shed 0 bases and J 0 bases; nucleotides not matched to a gene: 6. The CDR3 is CASSLAAGVPSYNEQFF. CDR3 DNA sequence: TGCGCCAGCAGCTTGGCGGCGGGAGTACCCTCCTACAATGAGCAGTTCTTC.

The chain couples TRBV2 to TRBJ2-3, with unresolved D. Germline values: CDR1 SNHLY, CDR2 FYNNEI. CDR3 length: 15 residues. V lost 4 bases and J 3 bases, leaving 14 bases between the germline ends. The CDR3: CASSVDFRITDTQYF. DNA of the CDR3: TGTGCCAGCAGTGTAGACTTTCGAATAACAGATACGCAGTATTTT.

V is TRBV19 and J is TRBJ1-5; D may be TRBD1 (6 bases). V gave up 5 bases and J gave up 0 bases, with 17 bases separating them. This CDR3 has 17 residues. CDR1 and CDR2 from the germline V gene are LNHDA and SQIVND (reference sequence). DNA for the CDR3: TGTGCCAGTAGTTACAGGGATTCCCTTTATAGCAATCAGCCCCAGCATTTT. As protein: CASSYRDSLYSNQPQHF.

This chain connects TRBV25-1 to TRBJ2-4; 9 nucleotides match TRBD1. Losses at the gene ends were 2 bases for V and 6 bases for J; bases not matched to a gene: 2. Per the germline V gene, CDR1 is MGHDK and CDR2 is SYGVNS. The CDR3 sequence is 14 residues long. CDR3 coding DNA: TGTGCCAGCAGTGAAGGGGACAGGGTAAACATTCAGTACTTC. It specifies CASSEGDRVNIQYF. The variable domain in full, completed from reference TRBV25-1 and TRBJ2-4, reads EADIYQTPRYLVIGTGKKITLECSQTMGHDKMYWYQQDPGMELHLIHYSYGVNSTEKGDLSSESTVSRIRTEHFPLTLESARPSHTSQYLCASSEGDRVNIQYFGAGTRLSVL.

The sample holds one count of this clone. The chain combines TRBV5-6 with TRBJ2-1; 7 bases match TRBD2. The CDR3 totals 15 residues. With V trimmed by 2 bases and J by 4 bases, 6 bases remained unmatched. Germline V gene lookup returns CDR1 SGHDT and CDR2 YYEEEE. CDR3: CASSFFLADYNEQFF. CDR3 DNA: TGTGCCAGCAGCTTTTTTCTAGCGGATTACAATGAGCAGTTCTTC.

This chain connects TRBV9 to TRBJ2-5, with D possibly being TRBD2 (7 bases). The CDR3 sequence is 14 residues long. Trimming left V 5 bases short and J 3 bases short, with 14 bases between. CDR1 is SGDLS and CDR2 is YYNGEE in the germline V gene. The DNA of the CDR3 is TGTGCCAGCAGTCGAGGGGGGGCAGAAGAGACCCAGTACTTC. This encodes CASSRGGAEETQYF.

The chain couples TRBV2 to TRBJ1-2; 7 bases agree with TRBD1. Losses at the gene ends were 2 bases for V and 9 bases for J; bases not matched to a gene: 9. Germline assignment: CDR1 SNHLY and CDR2 FYNNEI. The CDR3 has 14 amino acids. The CDR3 region has the DNA TGTGCCAGCAGTGAACAGGGGGTAGCAGATAGCTACACCTTC. Translation gives CASSEQGVADSYTF.

In nucleotides, the CDR3 is TGTGCCAGCAGCTTATCCAGGCACAATATGAACACTGAAGCTTTCTTT. Encoded protein: CASSLSRHNMNTEAFF. V gene TRBV11-2 combines with J gene TRBJ1-1; the D is unclear. V dropped 2 bases and J dropped 0 bases, with 13 bases sitting between them. Germline CDR1 and CDR2: SGHAT and FQNNGV. CDR3 length equals 16 residues.

This chain uses TRBV5-1 with TRBJ1-1; 7 bases are a match to TRBD1. V lost 2 bases to trimming and J lost 0 bases; unmatched junction nucleotides: 4. The CDR3 runs to 15 residues. CDR1 and CDR2 (germline): SGHRS, YFSETQ. CDR3 protein: CASSFSDRLNTEAFF. CDR3 DNA: TGCGCCAGCAGCTTTTCGGACAGGTTGAACACTGAAGCTTTCTTT.

The chain has TRBV6-1 and TRBJ1-1; tentatively, D is TRBD1 (6 bases). V was clipped by 0 bases and J by 4 bases, with 9 bases between them. CDR1 and CDR2 from the germline V gene are MNHNS and SASEGT. This CDR3 has 14 amino acids. This CDR3 reads CASSEAYRATEAFF. The CDR3 nucleotides read TGTGCCAGCAGTGAAGCTTACAGGGCCACTGAAGCTTTCTTT.